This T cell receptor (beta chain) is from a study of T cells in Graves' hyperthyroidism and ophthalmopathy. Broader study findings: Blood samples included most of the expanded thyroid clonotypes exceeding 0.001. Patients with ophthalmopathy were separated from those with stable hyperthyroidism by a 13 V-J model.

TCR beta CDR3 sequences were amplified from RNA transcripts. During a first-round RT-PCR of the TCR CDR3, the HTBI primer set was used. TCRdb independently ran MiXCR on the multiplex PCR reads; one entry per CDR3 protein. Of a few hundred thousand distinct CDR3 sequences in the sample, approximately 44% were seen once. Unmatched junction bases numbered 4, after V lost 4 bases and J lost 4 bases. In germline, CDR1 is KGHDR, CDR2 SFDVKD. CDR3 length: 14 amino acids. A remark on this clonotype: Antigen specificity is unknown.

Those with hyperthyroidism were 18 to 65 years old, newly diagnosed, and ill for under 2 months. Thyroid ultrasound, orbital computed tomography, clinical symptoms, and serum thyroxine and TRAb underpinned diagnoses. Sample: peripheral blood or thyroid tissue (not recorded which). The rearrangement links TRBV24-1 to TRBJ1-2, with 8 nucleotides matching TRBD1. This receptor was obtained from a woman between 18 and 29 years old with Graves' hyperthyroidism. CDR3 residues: CATSDRDRPYGYTF. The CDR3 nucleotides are TGTGCCACCAGTGACAGGGACAGGCCCTATGGCTACACCTTC.